This T cell receptor beta chain stems from a study of blood T cell repertoires in COVID-19. About the study: PBMCs, B-cell-depleted T cells, or T cells provided the cDNA or gDNA that made up the material.

V was shortened by 3 bases and J by 8 bases, with 10 bases between the two germline ends. Germline V gene sequence: CDR1 SGHVS, CDR2 FQNEAQ. The CDR3 length is 13 residues. Ages ranged from about 18 to 89 years, with residence in 24 US areas. Participants were placed into cohorts based on the clinical history they reported. Generated by immunoSEQ multiplex PCR, the TCRdb table keeps only in-frame clones and is missing some. The sample lists approximately 300,000 clones, nearly 90% occurring once. The sequencing input was PBMCs or T cells enriched from blood (not recorded which). The receptor comes from a woman in her late teens or twenties with acute COVID-19. The chain recombines TRBV7-8 with TRBJ1-4; D is unclear. The CDR3 protein is CASSFGWEEKLFF. The CDR3 nucleotides are TGTGCCAGCAGCTTTGGGTGGGAGGAAAAACTGTTTTTT.